A selection of T cell receptor beta chains follows, all from one sample in a study of Graves' ophthalmopathy and Graves' hyperthyroidism. MiXCR, applied by TCRdb to the multiplex PCR reads, yields one record per CDR3 protein. The sample has about 500,000 distinct CDR3 sequences, 35% to 40% seen once; the top ten hold about 4.1%. Sequencing was carried out using peripheral blood or thyroid tissue (not recorded which). Receptors were obtained from an adult man with Graves' hyperthyroidism. Each CDR3 is given without its conserved first and last residue.

V: TRBV9
J: TRBJ1-2
CDR3: ASSLWDRGNYGYT

V: TRBV15
J: TRBJ2-1
CDR3: ATSRDSFNEQF

V: TRBV20-1
J: TRBJ2-5
CDR3: SAPSGGGGAQY

V: TRBV20-1
J: .
CDR3: SARRLGTSTDTQY

V: TRBV12-3/TRBV12-4
J: TRBJ2-7
CDR3: ASSRTLGTDSSYEQY

V: TRBV28
J: TRBJ2-7
CDR3: ASSFVEAYEQY

V: TRBV7-8
J: TRBJ2-7
CDR3: ATCGGGLCEQY

V: TRBV29-1
J: TRBJ1-1
CDR3: SVELGFNTEAF

V: TRBV27
J: TRBJ1-6
CDR3: ASSLGFKDSPLH

V: TRBV20-1
J: TRBJ2-7
CDR3: SAAGGFNEQY

V: TRBV11-2
J: TRBJ1-6
CDR3: ASSSDRRDYSPLH

V: TRBV20-1
J: TRBJ1-2
CDR3: SASLTGWDGHGYT

V: TRBV14
J: TRBJ2-7
CDR3: ASSRGSGSPYNEQY

V: TRBV13
J: TRBJ1-3
CDR3: ASTSAGSSGNTIY

V: TRBV30
J: TRBJ2-2
CDR3: AWSRTANTGELF